The source of this T cell receptor beta chain is a study of Ad26.COV2.S vaccination and SARS-CoV-2 variants (dated by TCRdb to the early 2020s). Concerning the study at large: Donors in the vaccine arm were drawn from COV1001, a phase I-IIa trial of Ad26.COV2.S in healthy adults that was multicentre, randomized, double-blind and placebo-controlled. TCRbeta repertoire sequencing served as the tool for gauging how specific and how broad the SARS-CoV-2-reactive T cell receptors were following Ad26.COV2.S vaccination. Trial participants were randomized into five groups of five: low-dose or high-dose Ad26.COV2.S given once or twice, or placebo on both occasions. A total of 32 samples were included in the TCR-sequenced set, comprising roughly 19 Ad26.COV2.S vaccine recipients, 5 placebo recipients and 8 SARS-CoV-2 convalescent individuals. Throughout the experiments and outcome assessment, investigators stayed blinded to trial group allocation. Ad26.COV2.S was administered intramuscularly at a dose of 5x10^10 or 1x10^11 viral particles, either as one shot or as two shots given 56 days apart. The study at large found these results: Compared with placebo recipients, Ad26.COV2.S recipients showed higher spike-specific TCR breadth (P = 0.0014). The study lacked the statistical power to compare responses across vaccine doses or regimens. The authors noted that total T cell responses may have been underestimated by the TCR breadth and depth analyses. After vaccination, spike-specific CD8+ and CD4+ T cell responses were reported to show substantial breadth. Vaccine and placebo recipients had comparable non-spike TCR breadth, which fits with the vaccine containing only spike.

The immunoSEQ Assay was the method used to sequence TCRbeta CDR3 regions. After extraction, genomic DNA underwent amplification by bias-controlled multiplex PCR, followed by high-throughput sequencing. The study's processing was this. To quantify the absolute abundance of every unique TCRbeta CDR3 region, sequences were collapsed and filtered. T cell fraction was estimated by normalizing TCRbeta template counts to usable DNA, with usable DNA measured through amplification of reference genes found in all nucleated cells. Repertoire TCRs were annotated as SARS-CoV-2-specific when V gene, CDR3 amino acid sequence and J gene were exactly matched to a known reactive TCR set. The reference SARS-CoV-2 TCR set came from MIRA and was filtered for enrichment in COVID-19-positive ImmuneCODE repertoires, removing public or cross-reactive TCRs. Based on the MIRA antigens, annotated TCRs were further analysed at the level of specific ORF or position within ORF. Breadth was defined as annotated unique rearrangements over total unique productive rearrangements; depth was the summed frequency of those rearrangements. Two-sided Wilcoxon rank-sum tests were used to compare TCR breadth between groups. TCRdb took over this immuneACCESS table, retaining in-frame rearrangements with V and J assigned. Such tables are incomplete; in checked studies, under half of the missing clones stem from an unresolved V gene, and the remainder is unexplained. That table furnishes V, J and clone size, whereas the DNA furnished D and trimming. Recorded for this sample are hundreds of thousands of clones; roughly 89% of them occurred a single time. Clones ranked in the top ten supply roughly 2.5% of the sample.

As to this clone: The target of this receptor is not known. Base qualities are not provided; no much larger clone lies one nucleotide away.

According to the study, the label for this sample's treatment or condition signals: around 19 received Ad26.COV2.S at low or high dose, single or two shots; five or six received placebo; per-sample allocation not given. Repertoires of vaccine and placebo recipients were sequenced from samples collected on day 63 after the first injection. In Cohort 1b, more than 20 adults aged 18-55 years were enrolled at a single site in Boston, USA, between 29 July and 7 August 2020. Ad26.COV2.S was a replication-incompetent adenovirus type 26 vector expressing a prefusion-stabilized SARS-CoV-2 spike protein from the original Wuhan strain. The receptor was derived from a person aged 18-60 years who received the Ad26.COV2.S COVID-19 vaccine or a placebo. Sequencing was performed on peripheral blood, taken in a trial of Ad26.COV2.S vaccine versus placebo.

The DNA reads TGTGCCAGCAGTTACGCTGGACTAGCGGGGCGGTACAATGAGCAGTTCTTC. This translates into CASSYAGLAGRYNEQFF. The chain was built from TRBV6-2 or TRBV6-3 and TRBJ2-1, with TRBD2 identical over 12 junction bases. V and J are trimmed by 2 bases and 4 bases, and the gene matches miss 6 bases of the junction. Taken from the germline V gene, the CDR1 and CDR2 loops are MNHEY and SVGEGT. The CDR3 goes from the cysteine to the phenylalanine over 17 residues. Of the read, only the CDR3 DNA is kept; its 51 bases are in frame from base 1.